This TCR beta chain was obtained from a study of shared clonotypes between healthy human individuals. The study's findings and limits: Some naive CD4 clonotypes, around 5%, turned up in common across several donors.

Positive CCR7 selection of CD45RO-negative cells yielded the naive CD8 cells, and terminally differentiated effector memory CD45RA+ cells were excluded. A remark on this clone: Its antigen remains unknown.

Trimming took off 8 bases at V and 7 bases at J, with 12 bases between the two ends. Looked up from germline, CDR1 is SGHNT and CDR2 is YYREEE (reference sequence). This CDR3 has 12 amino acids. Authors' methods: Filtering differed since immunoSEQ provided only junctions, with no quality scores. Clones were read by immunoSEQ multiplex PCR, and TCRdb kept only the in-frame ones, dropping some. V, J and clone size reflect that table, while D and trimming were determined from the DNA. Of around 620,000 clones listed, around 95% are singletons. The gene calls are TRBV5-4 and TRBJ1-4; tentatively, D is TRBD1 (6 bases). Input material: naive CD8+ T cells sorted from blood. The clonotype comes from a woman aged 25-40 years in good health. Here the CDR3 reads CASGRGGEKLFF. CDR3 DNA: TGTGCCAGTGGCAGGGGAGGTGAAAAACTGTTTTTT.